The entry that follows covers one T cell receptor beta chain sequence. This sample was taken from a study of blood T cell repertoires in COVID-19. About the study: COVID-19 samples, acute and convalescent, were from the United States, Italy and Spain.

CDR3 length equals 13 residues. Germline CDR1 is SNHLY and CDR2 is FYNNEI. V lost 8 bases, J lost 1 base, and 9 bases lay in between. Some clones are missing from TCRdb's copy, which holds only in-frame ones; the method was immunoSEQ multiplex PCR. Counted here are 65,000 or so clones, 65% to 85% occurring once; the ten biggest clones make up 25%. The chain joins TRBV2 to TRBJ1-5, with D unresolved. What was sequenced was peripheral blood. This receptor was identified in a human donor in a cohort sampled during active COVID-19. CDR3 DNA sequence: TGTGCCAGCGCCTCCCAGAGCAATCAGCCCCAGCATTTT. Amino acids: CASASQSNQPQHF.